Listed below are T cell receptor beta chains from one sample, sequenced in a study of CD8 T cells in Susac syndrome. TCRdb used MiXCR to reprocess the immunoSEQ multiplex PCR reads, holding one entry per CDR3 protein. The table lists about 440,000 distinct CDR3 sequences, around 85% of them singletons. Input material: CD8+ T cells from PBMCs. The source is a human donor with multiple sclerosis. Each CDR3 is given with its conserved first and last residue. The D gene is left open where the match is weak. Clone size is not always given. Where it is, it says once, few, many or a class for expanded clones.

v_call: TRBV9
d_call: TRBD2
clone_size: NA
j_call: TRBJ2-1
cdr3_aa: CASSVDGTSGYYNEQFF
cdr3_nt: TGTGCCAGCAGCGTAGACGGGACTAGCGGGTATTACAATGAGCAGTTCTTC

v_call: TRBV11-2
d_call: TRBD1
clone_size: NA
j_call: TRBJ1-1
cdr3_aa: CASSWTGVNTEAFF
cdr3_nt: TGTGCCAGCAGCTGGACAGGGGTGAACACTGAAGCTTTCTTT

v_call: TRBV30
d_call: TRBD1
clone_size: NA
j_call: TRBJ2-1
cdr3_aa: CALDRDALQINEQFF
cdr3_nt: TGTGCCTTGGACAGGGACGCCCTACAAATAAATGAGCAGTTCTTC

v_call: TRBV6-2/TRBV6-3
d_call: TRBD2
clone_size: NA
j_call: TRBJ2-1
cdr3_aa: CASRLLAGADNEQFF
cdr3_nt: TGTGCCAGCAGATTACTAGCGGGGGCAGACAATGAGCAGTTCTTC

v_call: TRBV7-6
d_call: TRBD2
clone_size: NA
j_call: TRBJ2-1
cdr3_aa: CASSSRLPGTSRSSYNEQFF
cdr3_nt: TGTGCCAGCAGCTCCCGGTTACCCGGGACTAGCCGAAGCTCCTACAATGAGCAGTTCTTC

v_call: TRBV2
d_call: NA
clone_size: NA
j_call: TRBJ2-3
cdr3_aa: CASSEGGEDTQYF
cdr3_nt: TGTGCCAGCAGTGAAGGTGGGGAAGATACGCAGTATTTT

v_call: TRBV4-1
d_call: NA
clone_size: NA
j_call: TRBJ2-3
cdr3_aa: CASSQAPMTAPGDTQYF
cdr3_nt: TGCGCCAGCAGCCAAGCCCCTATGACGGCCCCTGGAGATACGCAGTATTTT

v_call: TRBV4-1
d_call: NA
clone_size: NA
j_call: TRBJ2-1
cdr3_aa: CASSRRLSSYNEQFF
cdr3_nt: TGCGCCAGCAGCCGAAGACTTTCCTCCTACAATGAGCAGTTCTTC

v_call: TRBV11-2
d_call: NA
clone_size: once
j_call: TRBJ2-3
cdr3_aa: CASSREDTQYF
cdr3_nt: TGTGCCAGCAGCCGTGAGGATACGCAGTATTTT

v_call: TRBV27
d_call: TRBD1
clone_size: few
j_call: TRBJ2-7
cdr3_aa: CASSLSLQGLYEQYF
cdr3_nt: TGTGCCAGCAGTTTATCCCTACAGGGGCTCTACGAGCAGTACTTC

v_call: TRBV6-1
d_call: NA
clone_size: once
j_call: TRBJ2-3
cdr3_aa: CASSDHLLGERPDTQYF
cdr3_nt: TGTGCCAGCAGTGACCACCTACTAGGAGAGAGGCCAGATACGCAGTATTTT

v_call: TRBV7-4
d_call: TRBD1
clone_size: NA
j_call: TRBJ2-2
cdr3_aa: CASRTGDTGELFF
cdr3_nt: TGTGCCAGCAGGACAGGGGACACCGGGGAGCTGTTTTTT

v_call: TRBV30
d_call: TRBD2
clone_size: NA
j_call: TRBJ2-7
cdr3_aa: CAWMDSGSLVNF
cdr3_nt: TGTGCCTGGATGGACAGCGGGAGTTTAGTGAACTTC

v_call: TRBV27
d_call: NA
clone_size: NA
j_call: TRBJ1-1
cdr3_aa: CASSGLGGMNTEAFF
cdr3_nt: TGTGCCAGCAGTGGTCTGGGGGGAATGAACACTGAAGCTTTCTTT

v_call: TRBV6-5
d_call: NA
clone_size: NA
j_call: TRBJ2-7
cdr3_aa: CASSYSNGVEQYF
cdr3_nt: TGTGCCAGCAGTTACTCGAATGGGGTCGAGCAGTACTTC

v_call: TRBV27
d_call: NA
clone_size: NA
j_call: TRBJ2-7
cdr3_aa: CASSAGGQVYEQYF
cdr3_nt: TGTGCCAGCAGTGCCGGGGGGCAAGTTTACGAGCAGTACTTC

v_call: TRBV30
d_call: NA
clone_size: NA
j_call: TRBJ2-3
cdr3_aa: CAWSVVYTDTQYF
cdr3_nt: TGTGCCTGGAGTGTAGTCTACACAGATACGCAGTATTTT

v_call: TRBV5-5
d_call: NA
clone_size: NA
j_call: TRBJ2-2
cdr3_aa: CASSLWTTNTGELFF
cdr3_nt: TGTGCCAGCAGCTTGTGGACTACCAACACCGGGGAGCTGTTTTTT

v_call: TRBV28
d_call: NA
clone_size: NA
j_call: TRBJ1-5
cdr3_aa: CASSFRSSNQPQHF
cdr3_nt: TGTGCCAGCAGTTTTCGGAGTAGCAATCAGCCCCAGCATTTT

v_call: TRBV6-6
d_call: NA
clone_size: NA
j_call: TRBJ1-1
cdr3_aa: CASSQQGENTEAFF
cdr3_nt: TGTGCCAGCAGCCAACAGGGTGAGAACACTGAAGCTTTCTTT